A single sample gave rise to the 18 T cell receptor beta chains below, sequenced in a study of shared clonotypes between healthy human individuals. Assay: immunoSEQ multiplex PCR; the TCRdb copy retains only in-frame clones and omits some. Of under 2,500,000 clones in the sample, 90% to 96% were seen once. The sequenced material came from naive CD4+ T cells sorted from blood. Subset denoted: CD45RA+ positively selected. All receptors derive from a man between 18 and 35 years old in good health.

Comments on this clone: Other DNA sequences within the sample encode an identical CDR3. The chain employs TRBV5-1 and TRBJ2-3, with D possibly TRBD2 on 5 matching bases. Germline values: CDR1 SGHRS, CDR2 YFSETQ. The V gene lost 4 bases and the J gene lost 0 bases, with 9 bases spanning the gap. This CDR3 is 14 amino acids long. As DNA, the CDR3 is TGCGCCAGCAGCCCCCCGGGAAGCACAGATACGCAGTATTTT. The encoded protein is CASSPPGSTDTQYF. Combining the CDR3 with reference TRBV5-1 and TRBJ2-3 gives the whole variable domain KAGVTQTPRYLIKTRGQQVTLSCSPISGHRSVSWYQQTPGQGLQFLFEYFSETQRNKGNFPGRFSGRQFSNSRSEMNVSTLELGDSALYLCASSPPGSTDTQYFGPGTRLTVL.

The chain couples TRBV7-2 to TRBJ2-3; D is unresolved. The CDR3 loop spans 15 amino acids. Trimming took 5 bases from V and 1 from J, leaving 13 bases between them. Germline V gene data show CDR1 as SGHTA and CDR2 as FQGNSA. In DNA, the CDR3 is TGTGCCAGCAGCCCCGATGGGCTACGCACAGATACGCAGTATTTT. This sequence encodes CASSPDGLRTDTQYF. Together with reference TRBV7-2 and TRBJ2-3, the CDR3 gives the full variable domain: GAGVSQSPSNKVTEKGKDVELRCDPISGHTALYWYRQSLGQGLEFLIYFQGNSAPDKSGLPSDRFSAERTGGSVSTLTIQRTQQEDSAVYLCASSPDGLRTDTQYFGPGTRLTVL.

V and J are TRBV5-4 and TRBJ2-3; 7 nucleotides agree with TRBD1. The CDR3 spans 17 residues. The V gene end was trimmed by 3 bases and the J gene end by 0 bases; junction bases not matched to a gene: 10. Germline CDR1 is SGHNT and CDR2 is YYREEE (reference sequence). The CDR3 DNA sequence: TGTGCCAGCAGCTCCGAACAGGGGCCAGCCAGCACAGATACGCAGTATTTT. Translated, it gives CASSSEQGPASTDTQYF.

V and J are TRBV4-3 and TRBJ2-1; D gene uncertain. V gave up 2 bases and J gave up 5 bases, with 4 bases separating them. This CDR3 has 12 amino acids. Germline CDR1 reads LGHNA; CDR2 reads YSLEER. This chain's CDR3 is CASSQSNNEQFF. DNA of the CDR3: TGCGCCAGCAGCCAATCGAACAATGAGCAGTTCTTC.

The chain combines TRBV6-5 with TRBJ2-1; 11 nucleotides align to TRBD2. Germline loops: CDR1 MNHEY, CDR2 SVGAGI. V was pared by 7 bases and J by 2 bases, with 4 bases of the junction left unmatched. The CDR3 loop spans 15 amino acids. CDR3 DNA: TGTGCCAGCACCCTGACTAGCGGGGCCTACAATGAGCAGTTCTTC. Encoded protein: CASTLTSGAYNEQFF.

In its sample, this clone was seen once. Other DNA sequences in the sample encode the same CDR3. This chain joins TRBV29-1 and TRBJ2-2; 8 bases fit TRBD1. The ends lost 6 bases at V and 2 bases at J; junction bases unmatched: 2. Germline loops: CDR1 SQVTM, CDR2 ANQGSEA. This CDR3 has 13 residues. CDR3 bases: TGCAGCGTCGACAGGGGTAACACCGGGGAGCTGTTTTTT. Translating gives CSVDRGNTGELFF.

This clone has a handful of counts. The chain has TRBV28 and TRBJ1-2; TRBD1 agrees at 10 bases. Germline trimming cut 8 bases from V and 7 bases from J; bases unmatched to any gene: 7. Germline assignment: CDR1 MDHEN and CDR2 SYDVKM. This CDR3 has 13 amino acids. Here the CDR3 DNA reads TGTGCCAGCGGGTCGGGACAGGGGTCTGGCTACACCTTC. Translation: CASGSGQGSGYTF.

The chain links TRBV11-2 to TRBJ2-2; TRBD2 aligns across 7 bases. Losses at the gene ends were 1 base for V and 4 bases for J; bases not matched to a gene: 6. This CDR3 contains 16 residues. Germline loops: CDR1 SGHAT, CDR2 FQNNGV. The CDR3 sequence: CASSLVAGDITGELFF. For the CDR3, the DNA is TGTGCCAGCAGCTTAGTTGCGGGAGATATCACCGGGGAGCTGTTTTTT. Based on the CDR3 plus reference TRBV11-2 and TRBJ2-2, the full variable domain is EAGVAQSPRYKIIEKRQSVAFWCNPISGHATLYWYQQILGQGPKLLIQFQNNGVVDDSQLPKDRFSAERLKGVDSTLKIQPAKLEDSAVYLCASSLVAGDITGELFFGEGSRLTVL.

The J gene is TRBJ2-1, the V gene TRBV30; TRBD1 matches 9 bases. The CDR3 is 14 residues long. In germline, CDR1 is GTSNPN, CDR2 SVGIG (reference sequence). The V gene end was trimmed by 8 bases and the J gene end by 1 base; junction bases not matched to a gene: 6. The CDR3 DNA follows: TGTGCCGGAGACAGGGGGGAATCCTACAATGAGCAGTTCTTC. Protein: CAGDRGESYNEQFF.

The DNA of the CDR3 is TGTGCCAGCCCCAAGGGGGTGACCGAGCAGTACTTC. Translation gives CASPKGVTEQYF. This chain joins TRBV21-1 and TRBJ2-7; TRBD1, the table's D call, lacks a check against the DNA. TRBV21-1 is a pseudogene locus. CDR3 size: 12 residues.

This chain connects TRBV6-5 to TRBJ2-2; 11 nucleotides align to TRBD2. Germline CDR1 and CDR2: MNHEY and SVGAGI. The trim removed 7 bases at V and 1 base at J, leaving 2 bases unmatched. This CDR3 is built from 15 residues. Written as DNA, the CDR3 is TGTGCCAGCACGACTAGCGGGGAGAACACCGGGGAGCTGTTTTTT. It encodes CASTTSGENTGELFF.

The chain couples TRBV28 to TRBJ2-7, with D tentatively TRBD1 (5 bases). V was trimmed by 8 bases and J by 2 bases, leaving 19 bases between them. The CDR3 is 15 amino acids. CDR1 is MDHEN, CDR2 SYDVKM, per germline. CDR3 residues: CASGASRFTTYEQYF. The CDR3 nucleotides are TGTGCCAGCGGGGCTTCACGGTTCACTACCTACGAGCAGTACTTC.

The chain recombines TRBV19 with TRBJ1-2; 7 nucleotides agree with TRBD1. The CDR3 is 15 amino acids. CDR1 is LNHDA, CDR2 SQIVND, per germline (reference sequence). V lost 4 bases to trimming and J lost 1 base; unmatched junction nucleotides: 6. The DNA for the CDR3 is TGTGCCAGTAGTACAGGGACAGCCAATAACTATGGCTACACCTTC. Amino acids: CASSTGTANNYGYTF.

V gene TRBV4-3 combines with J gene TRBJ2-3; no firm D call. This CDR3 has 16 amino acids. Trimming removed 1 base at V and 1 base at J, with 12 bases between. CDR1 is LGHNA and CDR2 is YSLEER in the germline V gene. The CDR3 region has the DNA TGCGCCAGCAGCCAAGGTTTAGGGCCTGGCACAGATACGCAGTATTTT. Translation gives CASSQGLGPGTDTQYF.

The V call is TRBV30, the J call TRBJ2-2; 9 bases map to TRBD1. Germline values: CDR1 GTSNPN, CDR2 SVGIG (reference sequence). After removal of 2 bases from V and 4 bases from J, the junction contained 14 bases not matched to a gene. The CDR3 is 18 amino acids. The CDR3 sequence: CAWSPGTGLRVRTGELFF. CDR3 DNA sequence: TGTGCCTGGAGTCCCGGGACAGGGTTAAGGGTTCGCACCGGGGAGCTGTTTTTT. Filled out from reference TRBV30 and TRBJ2-2, the complete variable domain reads SQTIHQWPATLVQPVGSPLSLECTVEGTSNPNLYWYRQAAGRGLQLLFYSVGIGQISSEVPQNLSASRPQDRQFILSSKKLLLSDSGFYLCAWSPGTGLRVRTGELFFGEGSRLTVL.

V and J are TRBV6-6 and TRBJ1-2, with D perhaps matching TRBD1 (6 bases). The germline V gene encodes CDR1 MNHNY and CDR2 SVGAGI (reference sequence). The CDR3 loop spans 16 amino acids. Trimming removed 5 bases from V and 3 bases from J, with 19 bases in between. CDR3 in DNA: TGTGCCAGCAGTACTCTATTCTTTAGGGGGGACTATGGCTACACCTTC. Translation: CASSTLFFRGDYGYTF.

This rearrangement joins TRBV7-9 to TRBJ1-4, with TRBD1 identical over 10 bases. Germline V gives CDR1 SEHNR, CDR2 FQNEAQ (reference sequence). V lost 4 bases and J lost 8; bases outside the gene matches: 4. The CDR3 extends over 14 amino acids. The CDR3 is CASSSPGQGEKLFF. The CDR3 nucleotides read TGTGCCAGCAGCTCACCGGGACAGGGGGAAAAACTGTTTTTT. The full variable domain, with the rest looked up from reference TRBV7-9 and TRBJ1-4, is DTGVSQNPRHKITKRGQNVTFRCDPISEHNRLYWYRQTLGQGPEFLTYFQNEAQLEKSRLLSDRFSAERPKGSFSTLEIQRTEQGDSAMYLCASSSPGQGEKLFFGSGTQLSVL.

CDR3: CASPSGQMDSPLHF. The CDR3 DNA sequence: TGTGCCAGCCCCTCGGGACAGATGGATTCACCCCTCCACTTT. The V gene is TRBV28, the J gene TRBJ1-6; 7 bases map to TRBD1. Germline V CDR1 and CDR2: MDHEN, SYDVKM. With V trimmed by 8 bases and J by 8 bases, 9 bases remained unmatched. This CDR3 has 14 amino acids.